This TCR beta chain was found in a study of T cells in Graves' hyperthyroidism and ophthalmopathy. Using RNA transcripts as the source, TCR beta CDR3 regions were amplified. RT-PCR in the first round (using the HTBI primer set) targeted the TCR CDR3. Via MiXCR, TCRdb re-called the multiplex PCR reads, giving one row per CDR3 protein. There are about 270,000 distinct CDR3 sequences in the sample; less than 30% occur only once, and about 25% lies in the top ten. This clonotype was seen ten or more times. This receptor was identified in a man between 40 and 49 years old with Graves' hyperthyroidism that later progressed to Graves' ophthalmopathy. The specimen sequenced was blood.

The CDR3 region is CASSPGAAADQPQHF. The CDR3 bases are TGTGCCAGCTCACCAGGGGCGGCTGCAGATCAGCCCCAGCATTTT. The chain combines TRBV18 with TRBJ1-5; possible D gene TRBD1, 5 bases. Trimming cost V 2 bases and J 5 bases, with 13 bases left between them. Germline CDR1 KGHSH, CDR2 LQKENI. This CDR3 contains 15 residues.